This record concerns one T cell receptor beta chain sequence. The table lists this clone with a count of one. Which antigen it targets is not known. The record has no base qualities; no much larger clone is one base away. V has 0 bases trimmed and J has 9 bases trimmed; junction bases matching no gene number 11. CDR1 and CDR2, looked up from the germline V gene, are SGHVS and FQNEAQ. From cysteine to phenylalanine, the CDR3 is 16 amino acids long. The CDR3 DNA has 48 bases and is translated from base 1. The sample is drawn from a study of shared clonotypes between healthy human individuals (TCRdb year 2020). Notes on the research overall: The cohort included three men and a couple of women between 18 and 49 years of age. Blood TCR repertoires of four to six healthy adults were deeply sequenced to estimate repertoire size and the extent of clonotype sharing between individuals. Libraries were prepared and TCR repertoires were sequenced by different laboratories using diverse techniques, in order to increase sequencing depth and limit assay-specific biases. Per donor, leukapheresis produced somewhere between about 0.94 and 9 billion PBMCs. General study outcomes and caveats: Pairwise subsampling indicated that sequencing depth was expected to affect the degree of clonotype sharing among donors. Because the study included only a small number of donors, the genetic and exposure-history diversity represented was limited. Sampling was restricted to blood, and TCR repertoires in tissues likely differ from the TCR repertoires found in blood.

The donors were healthy, HIV-negative adults who had no recently reported acute infections or vaccinations. All donors were Caucasian adults living in Nashville, Tennessee, USA. In the unsorted samples, 90 million to 100 million PBMCs were counted, and genomic DNA was extracted using the QIAamp DNA Blood Mini kit. Blood was obtained by leukapheresis, after which PBMCs were separated by Ficoll-Histopaque density gradient centrifugation and cryopreserved in liquid nitrogen vapor phase. TCR CDR3 regions were amplified from genomic DNA by multiplex PCR using the deep immunoSEQ assay. For each cell subset, the extracted genomic DNA was distributed evenly across all wells of several immunoSEQ 96-well plates, and each plate served as one replicate. For unsorted PBMC, 250 to 350 ng genomic DNA, equal to about 30,000 T cell genomes, was loaded into each replicate PCR. Unsorted PBMC genomic DNA was sequenced across ten immunoSEQ deep assay plates. Purified libraries were measured with a Qubit 3.0 fluorometer, size-checked on a Bioanalyzer 2100, and measured again with the KAPA Library Quantification kit. Each immunoSEQ 96-well plate was sequenced on its own single-read 150-cycle Illumina NextSeq 550 flow cell. The original pipeline was this. Because only junctional sequences without quality scores were contained in the immunoSEQ output, filtering matching that applied to full-length reads could not be performed. Sequences were annotated with PyIR, a Python wrapper for IgBLAST v1.9, using IMGT germline references to assign V/J genes and CDR3. Reads with weak V/J assignments (E-value above 1e-6), missing CDR3, stop codons, out-of-frame junctions, or ambiguous translated residues were removed. V3J clonotypes were defined as sequences sharing an identical inferred V gene, J gene, and CDR3 amino acid sequence. Percentage overlap between repertoires was calculated by dividing the number of shared unique clonotypes by the size of the smaller repertoire. Repertoire richness was assessed with RTK rarefaction, the Chao1 estimator, and Recon v2.1 estimates of unobserved clonotypes. Sourced from immuneACCESS, this table was stored by TCRdb with only in-frame sequences that have V and J called. A share of the clones is absent; for the studies checked, an unresolved V gene accounts for under half, and the remainder has no known explanation. V, J and clone size are those of that table, while D and trimming were read from the DNA. The sample yields about 490,000 clones; about 72% were counted once. The top ten constitute around 11% of the sample.

Sequenced material: PBMCs. Recombination connected TRBV7-8 to TRBJ2-4, and 7 junction bases match TRBD2. The sequence was collected from a woman aged 40-49 years in good health. Some clones in this sample may be carry-over from other donors' samples. The CDR3 region: CASSLATRLATAIQYF. Here is the DNA: TGTGCCAGCAGCTTAGCGACTAGACTAGCAACAGCCATTCAGTACTTC.